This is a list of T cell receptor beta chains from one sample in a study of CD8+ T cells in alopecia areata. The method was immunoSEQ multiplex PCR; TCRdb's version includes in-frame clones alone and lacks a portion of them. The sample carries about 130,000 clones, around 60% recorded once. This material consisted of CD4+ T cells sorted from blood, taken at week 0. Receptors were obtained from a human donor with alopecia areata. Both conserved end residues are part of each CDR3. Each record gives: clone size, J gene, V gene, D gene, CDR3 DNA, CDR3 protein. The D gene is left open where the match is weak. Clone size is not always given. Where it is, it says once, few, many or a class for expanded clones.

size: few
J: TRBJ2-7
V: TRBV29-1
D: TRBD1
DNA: TGCAGCGTTCGAGGACAGGGTATGTACGAGCAGTACTTC
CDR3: CSVRGQGMYEQYF

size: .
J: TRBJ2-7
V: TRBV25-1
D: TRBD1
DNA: TGTGCCAGCGGAGGGACAGGGGGTGGAGAGCAGTACTTC
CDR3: CASGGTGGGEQYF

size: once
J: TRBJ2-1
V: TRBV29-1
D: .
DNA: TGCAGCGCCCACCCCTGGGGCTCCTACAATGAGCAGTTCTTC
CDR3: CSAHPWGSYNEQFF

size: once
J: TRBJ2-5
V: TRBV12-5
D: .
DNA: TGTGCTACGGCCCCAGGGACCCAAGAGACCCAGTACTTC
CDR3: CATAPGTQETQYF

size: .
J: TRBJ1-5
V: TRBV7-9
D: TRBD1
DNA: TGTGCCAGCAGCCGACAGGGTTTATCGGATCAGCCCCAGCATTTT
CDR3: CASSRQGLSDQPQHF

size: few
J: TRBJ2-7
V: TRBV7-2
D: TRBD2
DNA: TGTGCCAGCAGCTTAGCGGACGGGGGGGTCTACGAGCAGTACTTC
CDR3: CASSLADGGVYEQYF

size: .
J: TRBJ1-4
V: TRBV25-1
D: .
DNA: TGTGCCAGTCTCAATGAGGATGAAAAACTGTTTTTT
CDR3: CASLNEDEKLFF

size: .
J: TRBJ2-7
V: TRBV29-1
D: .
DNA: TGCAGCGTCGCCGACAGGAGCAGATCCTACGAGCAGTACTTC
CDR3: CSVADRSRSYEQYF

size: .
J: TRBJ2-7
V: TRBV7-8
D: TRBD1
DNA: TGTGCCAGCATACTATTTCCCGGGACAGACTACGAGCAGTACTTC
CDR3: CASILFPGTDYEQYF

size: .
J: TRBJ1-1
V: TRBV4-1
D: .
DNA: TGCGCCAGCAGCCAAGGAGGTGGGGCTCAATCCCTAAACACTGAAGCTTTCTTT
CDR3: CASSQGGGAQSLNTEAFF

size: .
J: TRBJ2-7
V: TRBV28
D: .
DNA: TGTGCCAGCAGTTACGGGAGCTCCTACGAGCAGTACTTC
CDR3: CASSYGSSYEQYF

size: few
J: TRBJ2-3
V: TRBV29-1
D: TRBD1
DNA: TGCAGCGTCATCCGGGACAGGGGTGTTGATACGCAGTATTTT
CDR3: CSVIRDRGVDTQYF

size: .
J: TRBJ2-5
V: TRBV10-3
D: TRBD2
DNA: TGTGCCATCAGTGATGAGGTAGCGGGGGCCGAGACCCAGTACTTC
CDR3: CAISDEVAGAETQYF

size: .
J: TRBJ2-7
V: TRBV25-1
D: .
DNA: TGTGCCAGCAGTCCAGTACCGTCAGGCGAGCAGTACTTC
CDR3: CASSPVPSGEQYF

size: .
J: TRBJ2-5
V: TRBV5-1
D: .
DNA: TGCGCCAGCAGCGCCACCGGGACCCAAGAGACCCAGTACTTC
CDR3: CASSATGTQETQYF

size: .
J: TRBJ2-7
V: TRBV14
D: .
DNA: TGTGCCAGCAGCCAAGTCGACTTAACCTACGAGCAGTACTTC
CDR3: CASSQVDLTYEQYF

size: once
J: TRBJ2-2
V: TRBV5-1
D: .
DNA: TGCGCCAGCAGCCCGAACACCGGGGAGCTGTTTTTT
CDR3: CASSPNTGELFF

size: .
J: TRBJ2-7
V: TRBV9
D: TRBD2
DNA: TGTGCCAGAACTACTAGCGGGGTAACCTACGAGCAGTACTTC
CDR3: CARTTSGVTYEQYF

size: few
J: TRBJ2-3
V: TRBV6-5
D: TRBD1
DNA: TGTGCCAGCAGATCTCGACAGGGTGTTACAGATACGCAGTATTTT
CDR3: CASRSRQGVTDTQYF

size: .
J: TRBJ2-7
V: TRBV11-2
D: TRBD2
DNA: TGTGCCAGCAGCAATCGATCTGGTACTAGCGGGACTCCCTCCTACGAGCAGTACTTC
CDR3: CASSNRSGTSGTPSYEQYF

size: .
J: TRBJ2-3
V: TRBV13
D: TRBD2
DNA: TGTGCCAGCAGCTACCCTGGGACTAGCATTTCCGATACGCAGTATTTT
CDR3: CASSYPGTSISDTQYF

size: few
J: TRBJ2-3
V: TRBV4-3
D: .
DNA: TGCGCCAGCAGCCCGGCTTACGGCGATACGCAGTATTTT
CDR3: CASSPAYGDTQYF

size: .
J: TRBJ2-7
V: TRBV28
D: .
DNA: TGTGCCAGCAGTTTATCGTTCGGGGTCTACTCCTACGAGCAGTACTTC
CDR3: CASSLSFGVYSYEQYF

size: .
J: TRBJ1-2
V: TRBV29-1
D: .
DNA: TGCAGCGTTGAAGCAGGGTTGGACTACACCTTC
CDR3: CSVEAGLDYTF

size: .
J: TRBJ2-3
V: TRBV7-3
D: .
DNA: TGTGCCAGCAGCCTAGAGGCAGATACGCAGTATTTT
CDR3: CASSLEADTQYF

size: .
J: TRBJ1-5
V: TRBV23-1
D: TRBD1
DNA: TGCGCCAGCAGTCGCTTAAGACGGACAGGACTTATTAGCAATCAGCCCCAGCATTTT
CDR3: CASSRLRRTGLISNQPQHF

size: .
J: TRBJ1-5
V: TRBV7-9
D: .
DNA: TGTGCCAGCAGCTTAAGCAATCAGCCCCAGCATTTT
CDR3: CASSLSNQPQHF

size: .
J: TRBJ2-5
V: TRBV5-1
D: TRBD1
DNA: TGCGCCAGCAGCTTCGGACAGGGGAGCAGTGAGACCCAGTACTTC
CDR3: CASSFGQGSSETQYF

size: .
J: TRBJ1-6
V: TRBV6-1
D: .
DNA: TGTGCCAGCAGCAAACAGGGATATTCACCCCTCCACTTT
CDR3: CASSKQGYSPLHF

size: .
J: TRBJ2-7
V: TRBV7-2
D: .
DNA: TGTGCCAGCAGCTTAGGGAGGACTTACATCCCCTACGAGCAGTACTTC
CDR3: CASSLGRTYIPYEQYF

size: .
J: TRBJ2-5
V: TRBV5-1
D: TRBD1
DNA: TGCGCCAGCAGGCTTGGACAGGGGAGAGAGACCCAGTACTTC
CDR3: CASRLGQGRETQYF

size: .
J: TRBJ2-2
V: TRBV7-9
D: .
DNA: TGTGCCAGCAGCCACCGGGACTCGGACCCATACACCGGGGAGCTGTTTTTT
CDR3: CASSHRDSDPYTGELFF

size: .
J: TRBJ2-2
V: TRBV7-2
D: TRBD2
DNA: TGTGCCAGCAGCTTAGTAGGGAGGGCCCCCACCGGGGAGCTGTTTTTT
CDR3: CASSLVGRAPTGELFF

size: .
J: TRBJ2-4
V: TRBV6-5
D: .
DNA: TGTGCCAGCAACACCGGCAGGGGGGACATTCAGTACTTC
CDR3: CASNTGRGDIQYF

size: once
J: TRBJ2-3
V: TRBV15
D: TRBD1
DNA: TGTGCCACCAGCTCCCGGACAGGGGGCGTTGGGACAGATACGCAGTATTTT
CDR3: CATSSRTGGVGTDTQYF

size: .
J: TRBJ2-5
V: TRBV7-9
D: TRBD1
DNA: TGTGCCAGCAGCCGGTTGGACAGGCTCGAGTACTTC
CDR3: CASSRLDRLEYF

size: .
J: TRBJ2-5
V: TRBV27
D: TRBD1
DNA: TGTGCCAGCAGCCTCAGGGACAGCCAAGAGACCCAGTACTTC
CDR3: CASSLRDSQETQYF

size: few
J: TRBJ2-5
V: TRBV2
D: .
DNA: TGTGCCAGCAGGAGGGAGACCCAGTACTTC
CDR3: CASRRETQYF

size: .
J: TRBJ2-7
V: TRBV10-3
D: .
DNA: TGTGCCATCAGGCCCCGATGGGGATCCTCCTACGAGCAGTACTTC
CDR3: CAIRPRWGSSYEQYF

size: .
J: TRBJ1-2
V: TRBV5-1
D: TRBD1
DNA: TGCGCCAGCAGCAGTATGGGACAGACTTATGGCTACACCTTC
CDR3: CASSSMGQTYGYTF

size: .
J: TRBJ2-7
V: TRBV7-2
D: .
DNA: TGTGCCAGCAGCTTAGGTGTGGGACTGACCTACGAGCAGTACTTC
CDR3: CASSLGVGLTYEQYF

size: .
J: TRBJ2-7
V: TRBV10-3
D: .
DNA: TGTGCCATCAGTGAAGGGCGCTACGAGCAGTACTTC
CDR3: CAISEGRYEQYF

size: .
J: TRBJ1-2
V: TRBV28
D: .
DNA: TGTGCCAGCAGTCAGGGCCCTAACTATGGCTACACCTTC
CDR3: CASSQGPNYGYTF

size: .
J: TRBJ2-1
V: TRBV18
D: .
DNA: TGTGCCAGTTCCAAGAATGAGCAGTTCTTC
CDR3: CASSKNEQFF

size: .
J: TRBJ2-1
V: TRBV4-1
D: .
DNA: TGCGCCAGCAGCCAAGGGGCGGGACACGGCTACAATGAGCAGTTCTTC
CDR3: CASSQGAGHGYNEQFF

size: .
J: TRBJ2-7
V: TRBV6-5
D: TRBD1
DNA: TGTGCCAGCAGTTACCAATCTCAGGACAGGGTCCACGAGCAGTACTTC
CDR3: CASSYQSQDRVHEQYF

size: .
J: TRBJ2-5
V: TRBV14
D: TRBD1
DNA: TGTGCCAGCAGCCCTCCCCGGACAGGGAGAATGACAGAGACCCAGTACTTC
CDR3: CASSPPRTGRMTETQYF

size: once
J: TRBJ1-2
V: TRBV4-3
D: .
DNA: TGCGCCAGCAGCCAAGAGGGGGGACTACTTAACTATGGCTACACCTTC
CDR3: CASSQEGGLLNYGYTF

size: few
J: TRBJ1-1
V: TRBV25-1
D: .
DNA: TGTGCCAGCAGTAAGGGGCCGTCGGGGATGGCTTTCTTT
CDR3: CASSKGPSGMAFF

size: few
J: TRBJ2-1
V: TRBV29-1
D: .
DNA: TGCAGCGTTGACGAAGCCCAGCAGAGGGCGGGGCGTAATGAGCAGTTCTTC
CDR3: CSVDEAQQRAGRNEQFF